Each of the 3 T cell receptor beta chains below was sequenced from the same sample in a study of cytomegalovirus exposure and HLA in healthy donors. PCR amplification relied on 60 Vbeta primers (plus 13 Jbeta primers). Profiled with immunoSEQ multiplex PCR; TCRdb holds only in-frame clones, not every one. The data contain roughly 180,000 clones, over 65% of them singletons. The sample comprised PBMCs. The receptors shown here come from a man aged 18 to 35 in good health and CMV-seronegative.

V gene TRBV7-6 combines with J gene TRBJ1-1, with TRBD1 matching over 7 bases. The CDR3 covers 15 residues. Germline CDR1 reads SGHVS; CDR2 reads FNYEAQ. V dropped 1 base and J dropped 5; count of bases not matched to a gene: 7. DNA for the CDR3: TGTGCCAGCAGCTTAGATCCCGCCAGGGGGACTGAAGCTTTCTTT. It translates to CASSLDPARGTEAFF.

This clone was counted only a few times. V gene TRBV28 combines with J gene TRBJ1-2, with no clear D. Trimming removed 7 bases from V and 3 bases from J, with 15 bases in between. Germline assignment: CDR1 MDHEN and CDR2 SYDVKM. The CDR3 contains 14 residues. The CDR3 protein is CASIGGGLDYGYTF. Written as DNA, the CDR3 is TGTGCCAGCATTGGTGGCGGGCTAGACTATGGCTACACCTTC.

V is TRBV6-1 and J is TRBJ1-5; D is possibly TRBD1 (6 bases). V lost 10 bases, J lost 0 bases, and 13 bases lay in between. Per the germline V gene, CDR1 is MNHNS and CDR2 is SASEGT. CDR3 length equals 14 residues. Here the CDR3 reads CATRGGHSNQPQHF. Written as DNA, the CDR3 is TGTGCCACCAGGGGCGGGCATAGCAATCAGCCCCAGCATTTT.